These 4 T cell receptor beta chains originate from one sample sequenced in a study of cytomegalovirus exposure and HLA in healthy donors. Here immunoSEQ multiplex PCR was the method, and the copy in TCRdb shows in-frame clones only, minus some. The sample consists of 70,000 or so clones, about 94% of them appearing once. The sample taken for sequencing was PBMCs. Receptor source: a woman between 18 and 29 years old in good health and CMV-seronegative.

The rearrangement uses TRBV4-2 and TRBJ1-1; the D gene is possibly TRBD1 (6 bases). The CDR3 has 13 residues. Germline-derived CDR1 and CDR2 are LGHNA and YNFKEQ. Trimming took off 7 bases at V and 0 bases at J, with 9 bases between the two ends. CDR3 sequence (DNA): TGTGCCAGCATAGGACAGATGAACACTGAAGCTTTCTTT. Its protein product is CASIGQMNTEAFF.

This sequence joins TRBV5-1 and TRBJ2-7, with 8 positions matching TRBD1. The V segment lost 0 bases and the J segment 9 bases; nucleotides outside the gene matches: 5. Per germline, CDR1 SGHRS and CDR2 YFSETQ. This CDR3 has 13 residues. The CDR3 region is CASSLVRGHGQYF. Here the CDR3 DNA reads TGCGCCAGCAGCTTGGTCAGGGGGCATGGGCAGTACTTC.

The genes are TRBV6-1 and TRBJ2-5; 7 positions match TRBD2. The CDR3 consists of 16 residues. CDR1 and CDR2 (germline): MNHNS, SASEGT. V gave up 2 bases and J gave up 1 base; unmatched junction bases: 7. CDR3 DNA sequence: TGTGCCAGCAGTGAATGGGCCCTAGCGGCCCAAGAGACCCAGTACTTC. The encoded protein is CASSEWALAAQETQYF.

This chain joins TRBV4-3 and TRBJ1-5, with D tentatively TRBD1 (6 bases). The CDR3 has 18 amino acids. V dropped 1 base and J dropped 1 base, with 17 bases sitting between them. The V gene's germline CDR1 is LGHNA and CDR2 YSLEER. The CDR3 reads CASSQVPGGVESNQPQHF. The DNA for the CDR3 is TGCGCCAGCAGCCAAGTCCCGGGGGGCGTTGAGAGCAATCAGCCCCAGCATTTT.